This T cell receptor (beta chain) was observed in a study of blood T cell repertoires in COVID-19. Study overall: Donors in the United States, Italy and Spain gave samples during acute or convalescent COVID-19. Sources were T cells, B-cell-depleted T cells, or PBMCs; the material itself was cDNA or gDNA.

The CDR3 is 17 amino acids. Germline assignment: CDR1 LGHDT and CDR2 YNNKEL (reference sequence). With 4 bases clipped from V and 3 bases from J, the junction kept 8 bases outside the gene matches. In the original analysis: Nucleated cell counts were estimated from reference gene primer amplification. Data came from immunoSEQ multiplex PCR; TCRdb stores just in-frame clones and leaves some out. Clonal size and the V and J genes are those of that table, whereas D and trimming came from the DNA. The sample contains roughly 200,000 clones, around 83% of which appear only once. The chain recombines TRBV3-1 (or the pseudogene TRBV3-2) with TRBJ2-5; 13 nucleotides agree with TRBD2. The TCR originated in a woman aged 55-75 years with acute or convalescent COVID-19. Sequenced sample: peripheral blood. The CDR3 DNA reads TGTGCCAGCAGCCTTCTGCGGGGGACTAGCGGGAAAGAGACCCAGTACTTC. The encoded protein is CASSLLRGTSGKETQYF.